At least ten counts were recorded for the clone carrying this TCR beta chain. The antigen remains undetermined. This specimen comes from a study of blood T cells in healthy people across ages. Whole-study results and caveats: Strongly correlated with naive T cell percentage was TCR beta diversity. Unknown donor CMV status possibly confounded expanded clonotype changes.

The CDR3 has 14 amino acids. CDR1 MDHEN and CDR2 SYDVKM come from the germline V gene. V was clipped by 6 bases and J by 8 bases; unmatched bases: 7. A sample-barcoded 5' primer and a J-beta primer mix were used in a second PCR of roughly 6 to 11 cycles. Via MiXCR, TCRdb re-called the 5' RACE reads, giving one row per CDR3 protein. The profile shows about 650,000 distinct CDR3 sequences, 32% of them singletons. Researchers report isolating at least 6.5 million PBMCs per sample. Sequenced: blood. The chain links TRBV28 to TRBJ1-4; 9 bases map to TRBD1. The TCR sequence derives from a woman of 80 years or more in good health. The CDR3 region is CASSSTGGAEKLFF. CDR3 bases: TGTGCCAGCAGCTCAACAGGGGGCGCGGAAAAACTGTTTTTT.